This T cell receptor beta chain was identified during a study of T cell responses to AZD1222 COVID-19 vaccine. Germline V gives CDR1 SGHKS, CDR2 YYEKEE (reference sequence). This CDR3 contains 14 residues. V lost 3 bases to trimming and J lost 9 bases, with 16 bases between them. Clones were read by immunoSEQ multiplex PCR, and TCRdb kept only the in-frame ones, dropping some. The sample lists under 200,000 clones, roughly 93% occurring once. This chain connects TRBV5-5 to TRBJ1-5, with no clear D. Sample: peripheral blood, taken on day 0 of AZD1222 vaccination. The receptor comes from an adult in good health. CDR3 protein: CASSSEPTFRPQHF. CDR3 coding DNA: TGTGCCAGCAGCTCCGAGCCAACGTTTCGGCCCCAGCATTTT.